This TCR beta chain was documented in a study of blood T cell repertoires in COVID-19. Trimming stripped 0 bases from V and 0 bases from J, with 9 bases between. CDR3 length equals 16 residues. CDR1 is SGHTA, CDR2 FQGNSA, per germline. The data were produced by immunoSEQ multiplex PCR, yet TCRdb's version contains in-frame clones alone and is incomplete. The sample carries over 130,000 clones, 75% to 85% recorded once. Sample: peripheral blood. The TCR comes from a man aged 50-60 years with acute or convalescent COVID-19. This sequence joins TRBV7-2 and TRBJ2-1, with D perhaps TRBD2 (5 bases). CDR3 bases: TGTGCCAGCAGCTTAGCTAGCGCAACCTCCTACAATGAGCAGTTCTTC. As protein: CASSLASATSYNEQFF.